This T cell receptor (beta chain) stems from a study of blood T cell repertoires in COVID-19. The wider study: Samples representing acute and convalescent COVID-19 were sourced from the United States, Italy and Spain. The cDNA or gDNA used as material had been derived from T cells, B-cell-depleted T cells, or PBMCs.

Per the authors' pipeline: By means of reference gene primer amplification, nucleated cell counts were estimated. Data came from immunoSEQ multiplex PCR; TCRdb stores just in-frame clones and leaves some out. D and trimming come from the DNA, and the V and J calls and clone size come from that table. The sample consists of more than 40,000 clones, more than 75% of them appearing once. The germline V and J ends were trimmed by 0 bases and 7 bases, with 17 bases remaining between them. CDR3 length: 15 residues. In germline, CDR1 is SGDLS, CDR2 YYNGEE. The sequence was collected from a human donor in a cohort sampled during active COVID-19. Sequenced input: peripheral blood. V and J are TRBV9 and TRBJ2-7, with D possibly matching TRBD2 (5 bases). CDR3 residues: CASSVAEGSVGEQYF. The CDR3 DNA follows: TGTGCCAGCAGCGTAGCCGAGGGATCAGTGGGTGAGCAGTACTTC.